This entry lists 27 T cell receptor beta chains sequenced from one sample in a study of cytomegalovirus exposure and HLA in healthy donors. The primer mix had 60 Vbeta and 13 Jbeta primers. Profiled with immunoSEQ multiplex PCR; TCRdb holds only in-frame clones, not every one. The sample holds approximately 95,000 clones, about 81% seen once. Input material: PBMCs. Receptor source: a man younger than 30 in good health and CMV-seropositive.

This clone was detected a few times. This chain uses TRBV27 with TRBJ2-7; 13 bases line up with TRBD2. CDR3 size: 16 residues. Germline V gives CDR1 MNHEY, CDR2 SMNVEV (reference sequence). J gave up 6 bases and V 5 bases, and 10 bases lay outside the gene matches. DNA of the CDR3: TGTGCCAGCAGTCCGACCGAAGGACTAGCGGGGGTCGAGCAGTACTTC. Its translation is CASSPTEGLAGVEQYF.

The chain combines TRBV11-2 with TRBJ2-2; D is unclear. V lost 11 bases to trimming and J lost 2 bases, with 12 bases between them. CDR1 and CDR2 from the germline V gene are SGHAT and FQNNGV. The length of the CDR3 is 13 residues. Here the CDR3 reads CAAARKNTGELFF. The DNA of the CDR3 is TGTGCCGCGGCGAGAAAAAACACCGGGGAGCTGTTTTTT.

This chain uses TRBV30 with TRBJ1-1; a possible D gene is TRBD1 (6 bases). Germline CDR1 and CDR2: GTSNPN and SVGIG (reference sequence). The length of the CDR3 is 13 residues. The V end was cut by 1 base, the J end by 11 bases, with 17 bases between. The CDR3 bases are TGTGCCTGGAGTGCCCAGCGGGGGGCCGGGGCTTTCTTT. It yields the protein CAWSAQRGAGAFF.

A few counts support this clone. The CDR3 region is CASMGTSGYTDTQYF. The DNA for the CDR3 is TGTGCCAGTATGGGGACTAGCGGGTACACAGATACGCAGTATTTT. The rearrangement joins TRBV19 to TRBJ2-3, with TRBD2 identical over 12 bases. V shed 7 bases, J shed 2 bases, and the junction held 4 bases outside the gene matches. CDR1 is LNHDA, CDR2 SQIVND, per germline (reference sequence). The CDR3 sequence is 15 residues long.

The J gene is TRBJ1-1, the V gene TRBV28; the match to TRBD1 covers 9 bases. This CDR3 spans 16 amino acids. The J segment lost 0 bases and the V segment lost 4 bases, leaving 6 bases of the junction unmatched. Per the germline V gene, CDR1 is MDHEN and CDR2 is SYDVKM. CDR3 region: CASSSTGTGLNTEAFF. CDR3 DNA: TGTGCCAGCAGTTCTACCGGGACAGGGCTGAACACTGAAGCTTTCTTT.

The gene calls are TRBV5-6 and TRBJ2-2; maybe TRBD2 (6 bases). V dropped 0 bases and J dropped 5 bases, with 20 bases sitting between them. Germline values: CDR1 SGHDT, CDR2 YYEEEE. CDR3 length equals 18 residues. The CDR3 DNA sequence: TGTGCCAGCAGCTTGGCGTTTGAGGAGACTAGTCCAACCGGGGAGCTGTTTTTT. Translating it yields CASSLAFEETSPTGELFF.

This chain connects TRBV7-8 to TRBJ1-5; tentatively, D is TRBD1 (6 bases). V was cut by 4 bases and J by 3 bases, with 16 bases left in between. The CDR3 covers 16 residues. Looked up from germline, CDR1 is SGHVS and CDR2 is FQNEAQ. The CDR3, as DNA: TGTGCCAGCAGCTCCACCCATACAGGGAACAATCAGCCCCAGCATTTT. Amino acid sequence: CASSSTHTGNNQPQHF.

The J gene is TRBJ2-5, the V gene TRBV14, with 7 bases lining up with TRBD1. V dropped 0 bases and J dropped 4; count of bases not matched to a gene: 5. Germline assignment: CDR1 SGHDN and CDR2 FVKESK. The CDR3 runs 15 residues. CDR3 residues: CASSQEIGGGETQYF. The CDR3 DNA follows: TGTGCCAGCAGCCAAGAAATAGGGGGCGGAGAGACCCAGTACTTC.

V and J are TRBV27 and TRBJ1-1; possibly TRBD1 for D (6 bases). Germline V lookup: CDR1 MNHEY, CDR2 SMNVEV (reference sequence). The CDR3 runs to 13 residues. Trimming pared 3 bases from V and 1 base from J, leaving 6 bases between. The CDR3 DNA follows: TGTGCCAGCAGTTTGGGACAGAACACTGAAGCTTTCTTT. This encodes CASSLGQNTEAFF.

This sequence joins TRBV5-6 and TRBJ1-1, with 7 bases fitting TRBD1. CDR1 SGHDT and CDR2 YYEEEE come from the germline V gene. V was clipped by 4 bases and J by 1 base; unmatched bases: 4. CDR3 length equals 14 residues. CDR3 region: CASSPGQRNTEAFF. The DNA for the CDR3 is TGTGCCAGCAGCCCGGGACAGAGGAACACTGAAGCTTTCTTT.

In its sample, this clone was seen a few times. The rearrangement links TRBV4-1 to TRBJ2-7; possibly TRBD1 for D (5 bases). Germline V gives CDR1 MGHRA, CDR2 YSYEKL. CDR3 length: 15 amino acids. The V gene lost 4 bases and the J gene lost 3 bases, with 16 bases spanning the gap. The CDR3 bases are TGCGCCAGCAGCCCCAGGGTTTTTGGGAACTACGAGCAGTACTTC. Amino acid sequence: CASSPRVFGNYEQYF.

The chain is built from TRBV13 and TRBJ2-3; TRBD2 matches 8 bases. The CDR3 contains 16 residues. Trimming removed 5 bases from V and 5 bases from J; junction bases left unmatched: 12. The V gene's germline CDR1 is PRHDT and CDR2 FYEKMQ (reference sequence). The CDR3 sequence: CASSPISGGPKDTQYF. CDR3 nucleotides: TGTGCCAGCAGCCCGATCTCGGGGGGGCCGAAAGATACGCAGTATTTT.

CDR3 loop: CASSLGAVAAYNEQFF. CDR3 DNA sequence: TGCGCCAGCAGCTTGGGGGCGGTAGCGGCCTACAATGAGCAGTTCTTC. The chain recombines TRBV5-1 with TRBJ2-1; possibly TRBD2 for D (6 bases). Germline V gene lookup returns CDR1 SGHRS and CDR2 YFSETQ. The V gene lost 0 bases and the J gene lost 2 bases, with 12 bases spanning the gap. This CDR3 comprises 16 residues.

Concerning this clone itself: Relative to the germline gene, one junction end is altered; a read error may explain this. The chain uses TRBV7-9 and TRBJ2-3, with D possibly matching TRBD1 (6 bases). CDR3 length: 12 amino acids. Per the germline V gene, CDR1 is SEHNR and CDR2 is FQNEAQ (reference sequence). This CDR3 is CSSSSGTSTQYF. CDR3 DNA: TGTTCCAGCAGCTCCGGGACAAGTACGCAGTATTTT. The full variable domain, its missing parts supplied by reference TRBV7-9 and TRBJ2-3, is DTGVSQNPRHKITKRGQNVTFRCDPISEHNRLYWYRQTLGQGPEFLTYFQNEAQLEKSRLLSDRFSAERPKGSFSTLEIQRTEQGDSAMYLCSSSSGTSTQYFGPGTRLTVL.

The gene calls are TRBV7-9 and TRBJ1-1; D gene ambiguous. The V end was cut by 5 bases, the J end by 4 bases, with 14 bases between. Per germline, CDR1 SEHNR and CDR2 FQNEAQ (reference sequence). The length of the CDR3 is 14 residues. In DNA, the CDR3 is TGTGCCAGCAGCCCTAGGACGGAGGCCACTGAAGCTTTCTTT. It specifies CASSPRTEATEAFF.

The rearrangement links TRBV7-9 to TRBJ1-2; 7 nucleotides align to TRBD1. The CDR3 sequence is 17 residues long. Germline values: CDR1 SEHNR, CDR2 FQNEAQ (reference sequence). With 5 bases clipped from V and 3 bases from J, the junction kept 15 bases outside the gene matches. The CDR3 is CASSLRGQGEWDYGYTF. CDR3 coding DNA: TGTGCCAGCAGCCTCCGGGGGCAGGGGGAGTGGGACTATGGCTACACCTTC.

The CDR3 reads CASSQLAGEETQYF. CDR3 in DNA: TGTGCCAGCAGCCAATTAGCGGGGGAAGAGACCCAGTACTTC. This chain uses TRBV4-2 with TRBJ2-5; 9 nucleotides match TRBD2. Per the germline V gene, CDR1 is LGHNA and CDR2 is YNFKEQ. The CDR3 extends over 14 amino acids. V trimming: 2 bases; J trimming: 3 bases; junction bases outside the gene matches: 1.

This chain connects TRBV9 to TRBJ1-4; the match to TRBD1 covers 8 bases. CDR1 is SGDLS, CDR2 YYNGEE, per germline. After removal of 0 bases from V and 6 bases from J, the junction contained 7 bases not matched to a gene. The CDR3 consists of 16 residues. The chain's CDR3 is CASSVGAGGRDEKLFF. CDR3 in DNA: TGTGCCAGCAGCGTAGGAGCAGGGGGCAGGGATGAAAAACTGTTTTTT. Drawing the rest from reference TRBV9 and TRBJ1-4, the complete variable domain is DSGVTQTPKHLITATGQRVTLRCSPRSGDLSVYWYQQSLDQGLQFLIQYYNGEERAKGNILERFSAQQFPDLHSELNLSSLELGDSALYFCASSVGAGGRDEKLFFGSGTQLSVL.

This clone was seen a handful of times. The chain carries TRBV6-1 and TRBJ1-1, with a weak D call TRBD1 (6 bases). The CDR3 has 12 residues. Germline CDR1 MNHNS, CDR2 SASEGT. V was clipped by 8 bases and J by 1 base, with 8 bases between them. Written as DNA, the CDR3 is TGTGCCAGCGAGACAGGGAACACTGAAGCTTTCTTT. Residues: CASETGNTEAFF.

The V call is TRBV7-8, the J call TRBJ1-5; D is uncertain. This CDR3 contains 15 residues. Germline CDR1 is SGHVS and CDR2 is FQNEAQ. The V end was cut by 5 bases, the J end by 2 bases, with 13 bases between. The CDR3 protein is CASSRYQARNQPQHF. The CDR3 DNA reads as TGTGCCAGCAGCCGATATCAGGCCCGCAATCAGCCCCAGCATTTT.

This chain connects TRBV30 to TRBJ2-3; D is perhaps TRBD2 (6 bases). Germline values: CDR1 GTSNPN, CDR2 SVGIG (reference sequence). V was cut by 2 bases and J by 0 bases, with 9 bases left in between. The CDR3 totals 14 residues. CDR3 nucleotides: TGTGCCTGGAGTTGGGGGACTAGCACAGATACGCAGTATTTT. This encodes CAWSWGTSTDTQYF.

This chain connects TRBV18 to TRBJ2-2, with a possible D match to TRBD1 (5 bases). The germline V gene has CDR1 KGHSH and CDR2 LQKENI. Trimming took 0 bases from V and 4 from J, leaving 9 bases between them. The CDR3 sequence is 15 residues long. The CDR3 loop is CASSPPHRSTGELFF. The CDR3 bases are TGTGCCAGCTCACCACCACACAGGAGCACCGGGGAGCTGTTTTTT.

This chain joins TRBV7-8 and TRBJ2-7, with a possible D match to TRBD2 (6 bases). Germline-derived CDR1 and CDR2 are SGHVS and FQNEAQ. The CDR3 covers 15 residues. V was trimmed by 5 bases and J by 7 bases, leaving 21 bases between them. For the CDR3, the DNA is TGTGCCAGCAGCCTAATCGGCGGGAACGAGTGGGAGCAGTACTTC. This translates into CASSLIGGNEWEQYF.

This clone was recorded once. CDR3 loop: CASSIKGPSSRGDYEQYF. The CDR3 region has the DNA TGTGCCAGTAGTATAAAGGGCCCCAGTAGCAGGGGGGACTACGAGCAGTACTTC. The chain has TRBV19 and TRBJ2-7; D may be TRBD1 (7 bases). The CDR3 length is 18 residues. The V end was cut by 2 bases, the J end by 3 bases, with 23 bases between. Germline CDR1 and CDR2: LNHDA and SQIVND (reference sequence).

This clone was recorded only once. V gene TRBV7-6 combines with J gene TRBJ1-1; D not certain. The V gene lost 8 bases and the J gene lost 5 bases, with 15 bases spanning the gap. Germline V CDR1 and CDR2: SGHVS, FNYEAQ. The CDR3 sequence is 13 residues long. The CDR3 DNA is TGTGCCAGCCAGGACTCCCCGGGGACTGAAGCTTTCTTT. It yields the protein CASQDSPGTEAFF.

The gene calls are TRBV30 and TRBJ1-3, with D perhaps matching TRBD1 (6 bases). CDR1 is GTSNPN and CDR2 is SVGIG in the germline V gene (reference sequence). This CDR3 region has 13 residues. V was cut by 4 bases and J by 4 bases, with 11 bases left in between. Here the CDR3 reads CAWTGAKGNTIYF. DNA for the CDR3: TGTGCCTGGACAGGGGCTAAAGGAAACACCATATATTTT. Together with reference TRBV30 and TRBJ1-3, the CDR3 gives the full variable domain: SQTIHQWPATLVQPVGSPLSLECTVEGTSNPNLYWYRQAAGRGLQLLFYSVGIGQISSEVPQNLSASRPQDRQFILSSKKLLLSDSGFYLCAWTGAKGNTIYFGEGSWLTVV.

The chain links TRBV5-1 to TRBJ2-6, with a weak D call TRBD2 (5 bases). The CDR3 sequence is 17 residues long. Trimming took off 1 base at V and 4 bases at J, with 15 bases between the two ends. CDR1 and CDR2 (germline): SGHRS, YFSETQ. CDR3 residues: CASSLLTGRRGANVLTF. CDR3 sequence (DNA): TGCGCCAGCAGCTTGTTGACGGGGAGAAGAGGGGCCAACGTCCTGACTTTC.